These 17 T cell receptor beta chains share one sample of origin, sequenced in a study of blood T cells in healthy people across ages. For the second PCR, which ran for 7 to 11 cycles, a sample-barcoded 5' primer and a J-beta primer mix were used. TCRdb recomputed calls from the 5' RACE reads with MiXCR, one row per CDR3 protein. The table has approximately 1,000,000 distinct CDR3 sequences, 40% to 45% seen once. The sequenced material came from blood. The source of these receptors is a woman between 55 and 75 years old in good health.

To note about this clonotype: A much larger clone differs by one base, so this may be a read error. The gene calls are TRBV7-9 and TRBJ2-1, with TRBD2 matching 11 bases. Germline V lookup: CDR1 SEHNR, CDR2 FQNEAQ (reference sequence). The CDR3 loop spans 16 amino acids. CDR3: CVSSLSSTSGSPEQFF. Written as DNA, the CDR3 is TGTGTCAGCAGCTTAAGTTCTACTAGCGGGAGCCCTGAGCAGTTCTTC. Full variable domain (missing parts from reference TRBV7-9 and TRBJ2-1): DTGVSQNPRHKITKRGQNVTFRCDPISEHNRLYWYRQTLGQGPEFLTYFQNEAQLEKSRLLSDRFSAERPKGSFSTLEIQRTEQGDSAMYLCVSSLSSTSGSPEQFFGPGTRLTVL.

A few counts support this clonotype. V gene TRBV20-1 combines with J gene TRBJ1-2; 9 nucleotides match TRBD1. This CDR3 region has 15 residues. Per the germline V gene, CDR1 is DFQATT and CDR2 is SNEGSKA (reference sequence). With V trimmed by 5 bases and J by 7 bases, 14 bases remained unmatched. The CDR3, as DNA: TGCAGTGCTTCCCCGGGACAGGGCGGGAATGCTGGCTACACCTTC. Translated: CSASPGQGGNAGYTF.

This clonotype was seen only a few times. V gene TRBV3-1 combines with J gene TRBJ2-1; 7 positions match TRBD2. V was clipped by 2 bases and J by 10 bases; unmatched bases: 8. The CDR3 has 14 amino acids. Germline CDR1 reads LGHDT; CDR2 reads YNNKEL (reference sequence). The CDR3 sequence: CASSQRDYPGEQFF. The DNA for the CDR3 is TGTGCCAGCAGCCAAAGGGACTACCCAGGGGAGCAGTTCTTC.

The V call is TRBV10-3, the J call TRBJ2-4; the match to TRBD2 covers 10 bases. Germline V gives CDR1 ENHRY, CDR2 SYGVKD. With 4 bases clipped from V and 13 bases from J, the junction kept 10 bases outside the gene matches. The CDR3 runs to 14 residues. The CDR3 reads CAISGTSGGIGQYF. DNA for the CDR3: TGTGCCATCAGTGGGACTAGCGGCGGGATAGGGCAGTACTTC.

Only a few counts were recorded for this clonotype. The CDR3 nucleotides are TGTGCCAGCACTCCCGAGGGGACAGGGGAGGATAGTTCCAGAGAGACCCAGTACTTC. The encoded protein is CASTPEGTGEDSSRETQYF. V usage is TRBV11-2 and J usage is TRBJ2-5, with TRBD1 matching over 10 bases. Germline V lookup: CDR1 SGHAT, CDR2 FQNNGV. Trimming at V came to 7 bases and at J to 4 bases, leaving 21 bases not matched to a gene. CDR3 length: 19 residues.

The CDR3 protein is CSARDWREGEETQYF. Here the CDR3 DNA reads TGCAGTGCTAGAGATTGGCGGGAGGGGGAAGAGACCCAGTACTTC. The V call is TRBV20-1, the J call TRBJ2-5; 9 positions match TRBD2. Per germline, CDR1 DFQATT and CDR2 SNEGSKA (reference sequence). The CDR3 has 15 amino acids. After removal of 0 bases from V and 3 bases from J, the junction contained 5 bases not matched to a gene.

This clonotype was seen a few times. The V gene is TRBV27, the J gene TRBJ2-5; D remains ambiguous. Matching the DNA end better, TRBJ2-7 makes the J call doubtful. The germline V gene has CDR1 MNHEY and CDR2 SMNVEV (reference sequence). The CDR3 has 13 residues. CDR3 bases: TGTGCCAGCAGTTTTGAGGAATCCTACGAGCAGTACTTC. It specifies CASSFEESYEQYF.

There are a few counts of this clonotype. The genes are TRBV4-1 and TRBJ2-1, with 7 bases identical to TRBD2. Per germline, CDR1 MGHRA and CDR2 YSYEKL. V shed 5 bases, J shed 6 bases, and the junction held 7 bases outside the gene matches. The CDR3 is made up of 14 amino acids. The CDR3 sequence: CASSTAGAVNEQFF. In DNA form, the CDR3 reads TGCGCCAGCAGCACGGCGGGAGCGGTCAATGAGCAGTTCTTC.

This clonotype was detected a few times. This chain joins TRBV7-8 and TRBJ2-5; TRBD1 matches 7 bases. The germline gives CDR1 SGHVS, CDR2 FQNEAQ. V shed 5 bases and J 4 bases; nucleotides not matched to a gene: 7. The CDR3 totals 14 residues. The CDR3 DNA follows: TGTGCCAGCAGCCATGACAGGGTTGGAGAGACCCAGTACTTC. Its translation: CASSHDRVGETQYF.

The chain recombines TRBV2 with TRBJ2-3, with D maybe TRBD2 (5 bases). The CDR3 extends over 16 amino acids. Between the trimmed V and J ends, which lost 10 bases and 0 bases, there was a span of 20 bases. The germline V gene encodes CDR1 SNHLY and CDR2 FYNNEI. CDR3 residues: CAIRARTGTSTDTQYF. In nucleotides, the CDR3 is TGTGCCATTCGAGCTAGGACTGGAACTAGCACAGATACGCAGTATTTT. The complete variable domain, with remaining parts taken from reference TRBV2 and TRBJ2-3, reads EPEVTQTPSHQVTQMGQEVILRCVPISNHLYFYWYRQILGQKVEFLVSFYNNEISEKSEIFDDQFSVERPDGSNFTLKIRSTKLEDSAMYFCAIRARTGTSTDTQYFGPGTRLTVL.

The chain uses TRBV5-1 and TRBJ2-1; TRBD2 aligns across 10 bases. V shed 0 bases and J 4 bases; nucleotides not matched to a gene: 7. Germline CDR1 SGHRS, CDR2 YFSETQ. There are 17 residues in the CDR3. The CDR3 DNA follows: TGCGCCAGCAGCTTGGTGGCTAGCGGGAGCATGTACAATGAGCAGTTCTTC. This translates into CASSLVASGSMYNEQFF.

The chain carries TRBV10-3 and TRBJ2-7, with TRBD2 matching over 10 bases. CDR1 is ENHRY, CDR2 SYGVKD, per germline. V gave up 6 bases and J gave up 3 bases; unmatched junction bases: 8. The CDR3 is made up of 15 amino acids. CDR3: CAIRGLAGESYEQYF. Here the CDR3 DNA reads TGTGCCATCAGGGGTCTAGCGGGAGAAAGCTACGAGCAGTACTTC.

This chain connects TRBV14 to TRBJ2-5, with a weak D call TRBD1 (6 bases). Trimming pared 5 bases from V and 11 bases from J, leaving 18 bases between. Germline lookup yields CDR1 SGHDN and CDR2 FVKESK. CDR3 size: 13 residues. CDR3 sequence reads: CASSNLDSRKQYF. The CDR3 DNA is TGTGCCAGCAGCAACCTGGACAGCCGAAAACAGTACTTC.

The CDR3 coding sequence is TGTGCCAGCAGCTTAGCGGGGGCTAGCGGGACAGATACGCAGTATTTT. Encoded protein: CASSLAGASGTDTQYF. This chain connects TRBV7-9 to TRBJ2-3; 8 nucleotides align to TRBD2. The V and J ends lost 0 bases and 3 bases, in that order; junction bases with no gene match: 5. Germline loops: CDR1 SEHNR, CDR2 FQNEAQ (reference sequence). The CDR3 totals 16 residues. The whole variable domain, remainder taken from reference TRBV7-9 and TRBJ2-3, is DTGVSQNPRHKITKRGQNVTFRCDPISEHNRLYWYRQTLGQGPEFLTYFQNEAQLEKSRLLSDRFSAERPKGSFSTLEIQRTEQGDSAMYLCASSLAGASGTDTQYFGPGTRLTVL.

The table lists this clonotype with many counts. The V gene is TRBV2, the J gene TRBJ2-7; TRBD1 might be the D (5 bases). Between the trimmed V and J ends, which lost 7 bases and 3 bases, there was a span of 10 bases. This CDR3 region has 12 residues. CDR1 SNHLY and CDR2 FYNNEI come from the germline V gene. Here the CDR3 DNA reads TGTGCCAGCACTCCCGACAGCTACGAGCAGTACTTC. Amino acid sequence: CASTPDSYEQYF.

This clonotype appeared a few times. The genes are TRBV27 and TRBJ1-5; D remains ambiguous. Trimming pared 6 bases from V and 4 bases from J, leaving 22 bases between. CDR3 length: 17 residues. In germline, CDR1 is MNHEY, CDR2 SMNVEV (reference sequence). The CDR3 sequence: CASRASLVYRKNQPQHF. In DNA form, the CDR3 reads TGTGCCAGCAGGGCTTCTCTTGTGTATCGTAAAAATCAGCCCCAGCATTTT.

Notes on this clonotype: One end of the junction fails to match germline, which may point to a read error. This rearrangement joins TRBV27 to TRBJ2-3; D may be TRBD2 (6 bases). CDR1 and CDR2 (germline): MNHEY, SMNVEV (reference sequence). CDR3 length equals 16 residues. In DNA, the CDR3 is TGCGCCAGCAGTCCCCGCGCCACTCTAGCGACAGATACGCAGTATTTT. Protein sequence: CASSPRATLATDTQYF.